These 10 T cell receptor beta chains came from one sample sequenced in a study of early T cells in non-severe SARS-CoV-2 infection. TCRdb reanalysed the 5' RACE reads using MiXCR and keeps one entry per CDR3 protein. The sample consists of around 50,000 distinct CDR3 sequences, approximately 10% of them appearing once. Sequencing was carried out using whole blood. The source of these receptors is an adult who was a healthcare worker with PCR-confirmed SARS-CoV-2 infection or an uninfected control (not recorded which).

In its sample, this clonotype was seen many times. The chain couples TRBV2 to TRBJ2-5; 9 positions agree with TRBD2. CDR3 length: 16 amino acids. Germline CDR1 and CDR2: SNHLY and FYNNEI. After removal of 2 bases from V and 7 bases from J, the junction contained 11 bases not matched to a gene. In DNA form, the CDR3 reads TGTGCCAGCAGTGAATCGGCGGGAGGGCAAAGGCGGACCCAGTACTTC. Its translation is CASSESAGGQRRTQYF.

This clonotype occurred many times. V usage is TRBV20-1 and J usage is TRBJ2-7; TRBD2 aligns across 11 bases. CDR1 and CDR2 (germline): DFQATT, SNEGSKA (reference sequence). The CDR3 is made up of 14 amino acids. Germline trimming cut 4 bases from V and 7 bases from J; bases unmatched to any gene: 9. The CDR3 region has the DNA TGCAGTGCTACGGCTAGCGGGAGGACAGGAGAGCAGTACTTC. As protein: CSATASGRTGEQYF.

V is TRBV20-1 and J is TRBJ2-3, with D unresolved. The CDR3 contains 12 residues. The V gene's germline CDR1 is DFQATT and CDR2 SNEGSKA (reference sequence). The V end lost 7 bases, the J end lost 1 base, and 9 bases lay between the germline ends. The CDR3 coding sequence is TGCAGTGTTGCTACCGGCACAGATACGCAGTATTTT. It is translated as CSVATGTDTQYF.

Many counts were recorded for this clonotype. The chain links TRBV10-3 to TRBJ2-3, with a tentative D call TRBD2 (5 bases). CDR3 length: 11 residues. V was pared by 7 bases and J by 6 bases, with 8 bases between. Germline V lookup: CDR1 ENHRY, CDR2 SYGVKD. CDR3 sequence: CAIIIADTQYF. CDR3 coding DNA: TGTGCCATCATCATAGCGGATACGCAGTATTTT.

This clonotype has at least ten counts. The CDR3 is CASSQVFQMNYGYTF. In DNA form, the CDR3 reads TGTGCCAGCAGCCAAGTGTTCCAGATGAACTATGGCTACACCTTC. This chain links TRBV4-2 with TRBJ1-2; D is uncertain. The CDR3 loop spans 15 amino acids. Germline assignment: CDR1 LGHNA and CDR2 YNFKEQ. V was shortened by 1 base and J by 2 bases, with 11 bases between the two germline ends.

This clonotype came up many times. The rearrangement links TRBV10-2 to TRBJ2-5, with unresolved D. Trimming removed 0 bases at V and 5 bases at J, with 10 bases between. Per germline, CDR1 WSHSY and CDR2 SAAADI. The CDR3 runs 14 residues. The CDR3, as DNA: TGCGCCAGCAGTGAGTCGCTAGTGGTGGAGACCCAGTACTTC. As protein: CASSESLVVETQYF.

The rearrangement links TRBV6-1 to TRBJ1-1, with no clear D. Germline CDR1 reads MNHNS; CDR2 reads SASEGT. CDR3 length: 13 residues. The germline V and J ends were trimmed by 6 bases and 4 bases, with 12 bases remaining between them. The CDR3 DNA is TGTGCCAGCAGAAGGACGGATTCCACTGAAGCTTTCTTT. It specifies CASRRTDSTEAFF.

This clonotype has at least ten counts. The J gene is TRBJ2-3, the V gene TRBV20-1; 7 bases agree with TRBD2. V lost 5 bases and J lost 0; bases outside the gene matches: 11. This CDR3 is built from 16 residues. From germline, CDR1 is DFQATT and CDR2 SNEGSKA (reference sequence). The CDR3 reads CSAGPRLAVSTDTQYF. Here the CDR3 DNA reads TGCAGTGCTGGGCCTCGACTAGCCGTAAGCACAGATACGCAGTATTTT.

Regarding this clonotype: A much larger clone differs by one base, so this may be a read error. The chain links TRBV7-2 to TRBJ1-2; no reliable D call. Trimming stripped 4 bases from V and 8 bases from J, with 23 bases between. CDR1 and CDR2 from the germline V gene are SGHTA and FQGNSA. This CDR3 spans 16 amino acids. CDR3 sequence (DNA): TGTGCCAGCAGCTCATTAACGACCGCAAGGGCTAAGGGCTACACCTTC. Protein: CASSSLTTARAKGYTF. The full variable domain, completed using reference TRBV7-2 and TRBJ1-2, is GAGVSQSPSNKVTEKGKDVELRCDPISGHTALYWYRQSLGQGLEFLIYFQGNSAPDKSGLPSDRFSAERTGGSVSTLTIQRTQQEDSAVYLCASSSLTTARAKGYTFGSGTRLTVV.

The table lists this clonotype with many counts. V gene TRBV12-3 or TRBV12-4 combines with J gene TRBJ2-7; a possible D gene is TRBD2 (5 bases). CDR3 length equals 13 residues. Trimming pared 6 bases from V and 2 bases from J, leaving 11 bases between. CDR3 amino acids: CASRQDGTYEQYF. The CDR3 DNA is TGTGCCAGCAGGCAGGACGGGACCTACGAGCAGTACTTC.